This passage covers 15 T cell receptor beta chains from one sample sequenced in a study of T cell responses to AZD1222 COVID-19 vaccine. Method: immunoSEQ multiplex PCR; TCRdb's copy keeps in-frame clones and lacks some. This sample has around 120,000 clones, with 92% found just once. The sample consisted of peripheral blood, taken on day 0 of AZD1222 vaccination. The receptors come from an adult in good health.

This clone appeared once. This sequence joins TRBV19 and TRBJ1-4, with D maybe TRBD1 (6 bases). V shed 2 bases and J shed 8 bases, with 6 bases lying between them. CDR1 LNHDA and CDR2 SQIVND come from the germline V gene (reference sequence). The CDR3 covers 12 residues. The CDR3 loop reads CASSIRGEKLFF. The CDR3 bases are TGTGCCAGTAGTATAAGGGGGGAAAAACTGTTTTTT.

The chain carries TRBV10-3 and TRBJ1-2, with a possible D match to TRBD1 (5 bases). Trimming shortened V by 4 bases and J by 6 bases, and 12 bases separated the two germline ends. Germline V gives CDR1 ENHRY, CDR2 SYGVKD. The CDR3 is 13 amino acids. The CDR3 region is CAISAPGRDGYTF. CDR3 DNA sequence: TGTGCCATCAGTGCCCCAGGGCGTGATGGCTACACCTTC.

The chain employs TRBV7-6 and TRBJ2-7; TRBD1 or TRBD2 may be the D gene (5 bases each). Germline V gene sequence: CDR1 SGHVS, CDR2 FNYEAQ. CDR3 length: 16 residues. Trimming took off 4 bases at V and 1 base at J, with 17 bases between the two ends. The CDR3 reads CASSSEWDGPSYEQYF. In DNA, the CDR3 is TGTGCCAGCAGCTCAGAATGGGACGGACCATCCTACGAGCAGTACTTC. The full variable domain, with the rest looked up from reference TRBV7-6 and TRBJ2-7, is GAGVSQSPRYKVTKRGQDVALRCDPISGHVSLYWYRQALGQGPEFLTYFNYEAQQDKSGLPNDRFSAERPEGSISTLTIQRTEQRDSAMYRCASSSEWDGPSYEQYFGPGTRLTVT.

V gene TRBV4-3 combines with J gene TRBJ2-5, with TRBD2 matching over 10 bases. The CDR3 is made up of 18 amino acids. V shed 0 bases, J shed 5 bases, and the junction held 12 bases outside the gene matches. Germline V gene sequence: CDR1 LGHNA, CDR2 YSLEER. As DNA, the CDR3 is TGCGCCAGCAGCCAAGATCCCCCTGGTAGCGGGGGGCCGGAGACCCAGTACTTC. Translated: CASSQDPPGSGGPETQYF.

This chain joins TRBV5-5 and TRBJ1-2, with D maybe TRBD1 (6 bases). The CDR3 is made up of 14 amino acids. V lost 1 base to trimming and J lost 3 bases, with 10 bases between them. CDR1 and CDR2 from the germline V gene are SGHKS and YYEKEE (reference sequence). The CDR3 protein is CASSLRGFDYGYTF. The CDR3, as DNA: TGTGCCAGCAGCTTGAGGGGGTTCGACTATGGCTACACCTTC.

This clone came up a few times. The V gene is TRBV19, the J gene TRBJ1-3; maybe TRBD1 (5 bases). The V and J ends lost 7 bases and 0 bases respectively, with 19 bases between them. From germline, CDR1 is LNHDA and CDR2 SQIVND (reference sequence). The CDR3 is 17 residues long. Here the CDR3 reads CASTPTGGAYSGNTIYF. The CDR3 coding sequence is TGTGCCAGTACCCCAACGGGAGGGGCTTACTCTGGAAACACCATATATTTT.

V usage is TRBV28 and J usage is TRBJ1-2, with D tentatively TRBD1 (5 bases). V was cut by 8 bases and J by 8 bases, with 18 bases left in between. There are 13 residues in the CDR3. From germline, CDR1 is MDHEN and CDR2 SYDVKM. CDR3 bases: TGTGCCAGCGGTAGAGCGAACAGGCAGGGCTACACCTTC. Translation: CASGRANRQGYTF.

The rearrangement uses TRBV4-3 and TRBJ2-5; 7 nucleotides line up with TRBD1. V dropped 1 base and J dropped 3; count of bases not matched to a gene: 5. Germline V lookup: CDR1 LGHNA, CDR2 YSLEER. CDR3 length: 15 amino acids. The CDR3 sequence: CASSQVDRDEETQYF. DNA of the CDR3: TGCGCCAGCAGCCAAGTCGACAGGGATGAAGAGACCCAGTACTTC.

The count of this clone is one. The rearrangement links TRBV7-2 to TRBJ2-3, with unresolved D. The CDR3 contains 14 residues. The germline gives CDR1 SGHTA, CDR2 FQGNSA. V dropped 5 bases and J dropped 6 bases, with 15 bases sitting between them. DNA of the CDR3: TGTGCCAGCAGCCGCGTCGGTCTAGGGGATACGCAGTATTTT. This sequence encodes CASSRVGLGDTQYF.

The rearrangement uses TRBV27 and TRBJ1-2; possible D gene TRBD1, 5 bases. There are 12 residues in the CDR3. The germline V and J ends were trimmed by 10 bases and 4 bases, with 13 bases remaining between them. CDR1 and CDR2 (germline): MNHEY, SMNVEV (reference sequence). CDR3 sequence: CATYGGGYGYTF. CDR3 nucleotides: TGTGCCACCTACGGGGGGGGCTATGGCTACACCTTC.

CDR3 sequence: CASMKGGGRNTEAFF. The CDR3 nucleotides are TGCGCCAGCATGAAGGGGGGAGGGAGGAACACTGAAGCTTTCTTT. The genes are TRBV5-1 and TRBJ1-1, with a weak D call TRBD1 (6 bases). The CDR3 covers 15 residues. Germline V gene data show CDR1 as SGHRS and CDR2 as YFSETQ. V lost 6 bases and J 1 base, leaving 16 bases between the germline ends.

This clone is a singleton in its sample. V is TRBV10-1 and J is TRBJ1-2, with a weak D call TRBD1 (5 bases). CDR3 length equals 13 residues. Germline V gene sequence: CDR1 WNHNN, CDR2 SYGVQD (reference sequence). Trimming took off 5 bases at V and 8 bases at J, with 15 bases between the two ends. CDR3 DNA sequence: TGCGCCAGCAGTTCCGGGACGACTAGCGGCTACACCTTC. It codes for CASSSGTTSGYTF.

The chain has TRBV7-2 and TRBJ2-7, with D perhaps given as TRBD1 or TRBD2 (6 bases each). V was cut by 6 bases and J by 3 bases, with 15 bases left in between. Germline assignment: CDR1 SGHTA and CDR2 FQGNSA. There are 14 residues in the CDR3. CDR3 nucleotide sequence: TGTGCCAGCAGTAAAAACAGGGAGGACTACGAGCAGTACTTC. Its translation is CASSKNREDYEQYF.

This chain uses TRBV27 with TRBJ1-5, with D possibly being TRBD1 (5 bases). This CDR3 has 15 residues. The V gene's germline CDR1 is MNHEY and CDR2 SMNVEV (reference sequence). V lost 5 bases and J 0 bases, leaving 11 bases between the germline ends. The CDR3 sequence: CASSLRQPSNQPQHF. In nucleotides, the CDR3 is TGTGCCAGCAGTCTCCGACAGCCTAGCAATCAGCCCCAGCATTTT.

Only a few counts were recorded for this clone. The CDR3 DNA sequence: TGTGCCAGCAGCGGACTGGGGGTCTATGGCTACACCTTC. Residues: CASSGLGVYGYTF. The genes are TRBV11-2 and TRBJ1-2; TRBD1 is a possible D gene (5 bases). Trimming left V 5 bases short and J 4 bases short, with 11 bases between. The CDR3 sequence is 13 residues long. Looked up from germline, CDR1 is SGHAT and CDR2 is FQNNGV.